This T cell receptor beta chain was recovered during a study of T-cell memory formation after mild COVID-19. This clonotype was detected only a few times. Antigen unknown. Study observations and caveats: CM and EM subsets held most contracting CD4+ clones; EMRA held CD8+ ones.

The CDR3 consists of 16 residues. V dropped 1 base and J dropped 3 bases, with 12 bases sitting between them. CDR1 LNHNV and CDR2 YYDKDF come from the germline V gene (reference sequence). TCRdb redid the calling of the 5' RACE reads with MiXCR, one entry per CDR3 protein. Among under 300,000 distinct CDR3 sequences, 8% to 10% were seen once, and the ten largest hold 20% to 25%. The V call is TRBV15, the J call TRBJ2-2; D gene ambiguous. This TCR derives from a man aged 18-30 years who had mild COVID-19 (a few samples of this study predate the infection). Cell type and time point are not known. The sequenced material came from PBMCs or a T cell subset sorted from them (not recorded which). This CDR3 is CATSRVIERDTGELFF. Here the CDR3 DNA reads TGTGCCACCAGCAGAGTGATTGAACGAGACACCGGGGAGCTGTTTTTT.